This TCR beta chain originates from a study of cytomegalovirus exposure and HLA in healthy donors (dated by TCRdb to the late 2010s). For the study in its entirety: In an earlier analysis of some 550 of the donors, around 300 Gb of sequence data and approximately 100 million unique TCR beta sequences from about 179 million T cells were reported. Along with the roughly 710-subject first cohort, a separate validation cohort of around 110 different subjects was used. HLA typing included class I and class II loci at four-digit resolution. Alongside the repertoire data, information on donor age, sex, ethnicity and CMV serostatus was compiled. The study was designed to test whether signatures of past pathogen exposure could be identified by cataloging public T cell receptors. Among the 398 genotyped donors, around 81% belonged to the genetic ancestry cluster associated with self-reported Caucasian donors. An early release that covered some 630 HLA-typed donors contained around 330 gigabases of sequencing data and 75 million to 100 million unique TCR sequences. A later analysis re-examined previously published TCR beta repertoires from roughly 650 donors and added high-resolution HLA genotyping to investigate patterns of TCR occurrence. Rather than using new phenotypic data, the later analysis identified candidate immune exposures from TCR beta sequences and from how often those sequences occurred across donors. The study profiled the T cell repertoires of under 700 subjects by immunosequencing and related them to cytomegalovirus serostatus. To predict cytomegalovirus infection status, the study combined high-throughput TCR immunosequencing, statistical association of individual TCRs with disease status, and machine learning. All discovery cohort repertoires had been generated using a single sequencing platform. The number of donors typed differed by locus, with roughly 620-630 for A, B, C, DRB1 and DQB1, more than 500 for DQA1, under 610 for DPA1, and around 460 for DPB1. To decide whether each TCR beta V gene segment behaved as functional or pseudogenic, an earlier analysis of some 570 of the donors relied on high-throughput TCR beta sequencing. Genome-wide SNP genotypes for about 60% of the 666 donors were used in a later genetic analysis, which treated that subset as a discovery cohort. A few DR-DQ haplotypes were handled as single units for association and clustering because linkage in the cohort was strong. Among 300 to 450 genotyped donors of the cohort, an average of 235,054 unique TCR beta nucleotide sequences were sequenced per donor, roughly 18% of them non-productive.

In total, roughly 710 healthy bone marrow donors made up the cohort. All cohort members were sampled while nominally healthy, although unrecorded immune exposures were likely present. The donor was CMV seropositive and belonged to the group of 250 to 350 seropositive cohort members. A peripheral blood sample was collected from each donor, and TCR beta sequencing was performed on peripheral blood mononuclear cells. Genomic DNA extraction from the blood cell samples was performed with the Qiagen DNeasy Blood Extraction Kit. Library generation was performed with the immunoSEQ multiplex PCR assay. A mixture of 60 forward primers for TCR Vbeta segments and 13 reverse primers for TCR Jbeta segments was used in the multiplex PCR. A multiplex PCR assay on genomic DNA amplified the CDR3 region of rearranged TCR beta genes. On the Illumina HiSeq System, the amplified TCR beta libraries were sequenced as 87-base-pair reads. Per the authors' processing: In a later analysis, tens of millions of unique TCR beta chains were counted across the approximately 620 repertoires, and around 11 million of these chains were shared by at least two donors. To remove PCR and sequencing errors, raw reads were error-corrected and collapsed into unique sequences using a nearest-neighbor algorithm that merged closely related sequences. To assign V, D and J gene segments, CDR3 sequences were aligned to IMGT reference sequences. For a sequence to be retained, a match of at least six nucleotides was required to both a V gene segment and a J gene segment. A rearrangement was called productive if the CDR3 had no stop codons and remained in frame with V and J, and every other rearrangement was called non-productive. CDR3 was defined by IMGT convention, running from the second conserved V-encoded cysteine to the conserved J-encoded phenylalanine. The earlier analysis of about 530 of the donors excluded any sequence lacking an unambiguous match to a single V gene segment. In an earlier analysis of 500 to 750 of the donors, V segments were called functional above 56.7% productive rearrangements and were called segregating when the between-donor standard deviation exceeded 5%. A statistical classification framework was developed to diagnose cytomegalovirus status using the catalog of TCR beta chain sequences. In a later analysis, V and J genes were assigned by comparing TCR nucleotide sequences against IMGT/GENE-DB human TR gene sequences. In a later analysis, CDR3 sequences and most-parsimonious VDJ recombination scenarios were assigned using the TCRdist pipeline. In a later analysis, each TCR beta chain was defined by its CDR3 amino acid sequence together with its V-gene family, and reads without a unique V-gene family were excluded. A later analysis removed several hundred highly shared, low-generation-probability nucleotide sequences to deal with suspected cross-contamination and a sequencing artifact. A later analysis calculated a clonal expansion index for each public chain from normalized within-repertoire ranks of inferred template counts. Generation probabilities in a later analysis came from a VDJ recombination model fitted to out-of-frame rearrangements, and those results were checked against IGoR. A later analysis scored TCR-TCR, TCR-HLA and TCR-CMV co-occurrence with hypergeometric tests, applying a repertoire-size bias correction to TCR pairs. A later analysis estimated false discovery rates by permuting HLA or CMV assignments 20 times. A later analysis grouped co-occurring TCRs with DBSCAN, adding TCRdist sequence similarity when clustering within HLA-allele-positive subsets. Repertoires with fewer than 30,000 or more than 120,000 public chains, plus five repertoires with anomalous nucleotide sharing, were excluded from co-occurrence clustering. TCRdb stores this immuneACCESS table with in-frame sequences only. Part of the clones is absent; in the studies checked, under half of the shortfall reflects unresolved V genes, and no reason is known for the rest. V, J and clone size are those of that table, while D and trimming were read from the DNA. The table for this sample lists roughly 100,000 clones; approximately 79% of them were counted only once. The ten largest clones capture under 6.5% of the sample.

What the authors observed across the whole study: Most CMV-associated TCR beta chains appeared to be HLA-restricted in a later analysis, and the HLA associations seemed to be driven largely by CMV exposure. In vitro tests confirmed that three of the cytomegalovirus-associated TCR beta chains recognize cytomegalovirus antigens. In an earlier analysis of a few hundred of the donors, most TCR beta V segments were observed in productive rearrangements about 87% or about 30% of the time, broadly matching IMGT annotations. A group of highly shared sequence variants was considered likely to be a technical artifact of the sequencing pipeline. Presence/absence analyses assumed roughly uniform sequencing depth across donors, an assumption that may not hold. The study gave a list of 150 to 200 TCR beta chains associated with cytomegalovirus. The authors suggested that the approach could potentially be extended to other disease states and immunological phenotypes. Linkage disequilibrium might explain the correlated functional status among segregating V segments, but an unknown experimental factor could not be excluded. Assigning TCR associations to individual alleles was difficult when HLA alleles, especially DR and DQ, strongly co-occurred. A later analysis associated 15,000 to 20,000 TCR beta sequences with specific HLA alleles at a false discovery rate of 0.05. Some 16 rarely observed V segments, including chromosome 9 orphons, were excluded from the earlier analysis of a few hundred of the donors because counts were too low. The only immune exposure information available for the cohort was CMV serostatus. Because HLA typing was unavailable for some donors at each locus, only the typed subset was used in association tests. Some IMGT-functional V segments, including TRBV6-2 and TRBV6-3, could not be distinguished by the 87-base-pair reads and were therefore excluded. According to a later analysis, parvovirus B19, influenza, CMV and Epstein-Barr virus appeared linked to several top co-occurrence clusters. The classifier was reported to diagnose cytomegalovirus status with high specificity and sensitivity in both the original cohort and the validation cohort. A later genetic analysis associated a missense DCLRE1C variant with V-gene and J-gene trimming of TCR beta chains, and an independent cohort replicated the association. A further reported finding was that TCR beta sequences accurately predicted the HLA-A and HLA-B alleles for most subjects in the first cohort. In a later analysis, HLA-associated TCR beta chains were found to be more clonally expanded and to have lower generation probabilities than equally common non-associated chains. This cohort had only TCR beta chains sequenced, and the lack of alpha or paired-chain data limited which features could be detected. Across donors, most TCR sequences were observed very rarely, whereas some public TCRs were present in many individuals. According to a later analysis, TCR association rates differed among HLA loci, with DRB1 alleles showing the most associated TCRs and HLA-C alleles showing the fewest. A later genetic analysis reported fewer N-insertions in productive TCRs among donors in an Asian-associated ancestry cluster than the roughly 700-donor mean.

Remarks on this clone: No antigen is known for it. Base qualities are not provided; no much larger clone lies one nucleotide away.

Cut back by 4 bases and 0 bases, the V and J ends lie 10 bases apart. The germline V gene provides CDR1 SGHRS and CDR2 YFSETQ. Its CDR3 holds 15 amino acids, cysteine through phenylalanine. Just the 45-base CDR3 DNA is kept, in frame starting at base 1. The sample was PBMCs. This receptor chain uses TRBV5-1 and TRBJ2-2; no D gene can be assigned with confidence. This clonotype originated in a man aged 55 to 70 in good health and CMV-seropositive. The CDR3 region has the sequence CASSPTRANTGELFF. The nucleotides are TGCGCCAGCAGCCCAACACGGGCGAACACCGGGGAGCTGTTTTTT.